The 25 T cell receptor beta chains reported below all come from one sample, sequenced in a study of T cells in Graves' hyperthyroidism and ophthalmopathy. Researchers took RNA transcripts and amplified the TCR beta CDR3 regions from them. During a first-round RT-PCR of the TCR CDR3, the HTBI primer set was used. One entry per CDR3 protein, called by TCRdb with MiXCR from the multiplex PCR reads. Among about 500,000 distinct CDR3 sequences listed, about a sixth were seen once. Sequenced input: blood. The receptor source for this set is a woman aged 18-35 years with Graves' ophthalmopathy.

The J gene is TRBJ2-7, the V gene TRBV7-2, with 10 nucleotides matching TRBD2. With V trimmed by 7 bases and J by 1 base, 4 bases remained unmatched. This CDR3 has 14 residues. The germline V gene has CDR1 SGHTA and CDR2 FQGNSA. The CDR3 DNA sequence: TGTGCCAGCATCGGACTAGCGGATTCCTACGAGCAGTACTTC. Translating gives CASIGLADSYEQYF.

V is TRBV5-1 and J is TRBJ1-4; possibly TRBD1 for D (5 bases). In germline, CDR1 is SGHRS, CDR2 YFSETQ. Trimming removed 4 bases from V and 5 bases from J, with 15 bases in between. The CDR3 length is 15 residues. The CDR3 loop reads CASSTLPGGNEKLFF. The CDR3 DNA is TGCGCCAGCAGCACCCTCCCCGGGGGAAATGAAAAACTGTTTTTT. The full variable domain, in which reference TRBV5-1 and TRBJ1-4 provide the parts outside the CDR3, is KAGVTQTPRYLIKTRGQQVTLSCSPISGHRSVSWYQQTPGQGLQFLFEYFSETQRNKGNFPGRFSGRQFSNSRSEMNVSTLELGDSALYLCASSTLPGGNEKLFFGSGTQLSVL.

The gene calls are TRBV5-4 and TRBJ2-2; no firm D call. CDR3 length: 14 amino acids. Looked up from germline, CDR1 is SGHNT and CDR2 is YYREEE (reference sequence). Trimming removed 2 bases from V and 2 bases from J, with 7 bases in between. CDR3 bases: TGTGCCAGCAGCTTAAGGGTAAACACCGGGGAGCTGTTTTTT. It specifies CASSLRVNTGELFF.

This clonotype was counted many times. The junction differs from germline at one of its ends, possibly a read error. The chain joins TRBV5-1 to TRBJ2-2, with 9 bases matching TRBD2. The CDR3 loop spans 14 amino acids. Germline V gene lookup returns CDR1 SGHRS and CDR2 YFSETQ. The CDR3 nucleotides read TGTGCCAGCAGTTTAGCGGGAGACACCGGGGAGCTGTTTTTT. Protein: CASSLAGDTGELFF.

This clonotype was recorded many times. The V call is TRBV28, the J call TRBJ2-1; D is uncertain. Germline values: CDR1 MDHEN, CDR2 SYDVKM. V lost 2 bases to trimming and J lost 8 bases, with 19 bases between them. The CDR3 spans 16 residues. The CDR3 loop is CASSLAVVRTSDEQFF. The CDR3 DNA is TGTGCCAGCAGTTTAGCAGTTGTAAGGACCTCCGATGAGCAGTTCTTC.

This clonotype came up many times. V is TRBV28 and J is TRBJ2-7; 7 bases match TRBD1. Germline V lookup: CDR1 MDHEN, CDR2 SYDVKM. V dropped 4 bases and J dropped 1; count of bases not matched to a gene: 4. There are 14 residues in the CDR3. CDR3 sequence (DNA): TGTGCCAGCAGTTCCTGGGGACAGTCCTACGAGCAGTACTTC. Translated: CASSSWGQSYEQYF.

This clonotype was seen more than once but under ten times. V is TRBV5-1 and J is TRBJ2-1; weak D call: TRBD2 (6 bases). This CDR3 is built from 14 residues. The V gene lost 4 bases and the J gene lost 3 bases, with 11 bases spanning the gap. In germline, CDR1 is SGHRS, CDR2 YFSETQ. CDR3 DNA sequence: TGCGCCAGCAGCCCCGGGGGACTCTACAATGAGCAGTTCTTC. Protein sequence: CASSPGGLYNEQFF.

This clonotype was observed at least ten times. The CDR3 nucleotides are TGTGCCAGCAGTCCCAGGGGATCGCTCTTTACTAACTATGGCTACACCTTC. Translated, it gives CASSPRGSLFTNYGYTF. The rearrangement joins TRBV12-3 or TRBV12-4 to TRBJ1-2; D is perhaps TRBD1 (6 bases). Trimming shortened V by 5 bases and J by 0 bases, and 19 bases separated the two germline ends. This CDR3 is built from 17 residues.

The sample holds a few counts of this clonotype. The rearrangement uses TRBV29-1 and TRBJ2-1; no clear D. V lost 2 bases and J lost 3, with 8 bases in between. This CDR3 has 13 residues. The germline V gene has CDR1 SQVTM and CDR2 ANQGSEA. CDR3 sequence: CSVEIAFYNEQFF. The CDR3 DNA reads as TGCAGCGTTGAAATAGCCTTCTACAATGAGCAGTTCTTC.

The CDR3 DNA is TGCAGCGTTGAAGATCCGGGGGCAAGTACCTCTTACTATGGCTACACCTTC. The encoded protein is CSVEDPGASTSYYGYTF. The chain joins TRBV29-1 to TRBJ1-2; tentative D call: TRBD1 (6 bases). V lost 0 bases, J lost 3 bases, and 20 bases lay in between. This CDR3 spans 17 amino acids. In germline, CDR1 is SQVTM, CDR2 ANQGSEA.

In this sample, this clonotype turned up many times. The chain carries TRBV6-1 and TRBJ1-2, with D unresolved. The CDR3 sequence is 13 residues long. The V end lost 8 bases, the J end lost 0 bases, and 10 bases lay between the germline ends. CDR1 MNHNS and CDR2 SASEGT come from the germline V gene. As DNA, the CDR3 is TGTGCCAGCTCCAGCCGCGCTAACTATGGCTACACCTTC. Encoded protein: CASSSRANYGYTF.

This clonotype has a handful of counts. The genes are TRBV2 and TRBJ1-5, with D unresolved. Between the trimmed V and J ends, which lost 7 bases and 2 bases, there was a span of 15 bases. This CDR3 region has 15 residues. CDR1 SNHLY and CDR2 FYNNEI come from the germline V gene. The CDR3 DNA sequence: TGTGCCAGCACTCAGAGGCCAAGGGGCAATCAGCCCCAGCATTTT. It translates to CASTQRPRGNQPQHF.

The chain carries TRBV5-6 and TRBJ2-2, with D possibly matching TRBD2 (5 bases). CDR3 size: 15 residues. Trimming left V 9 bases short and J 1 base short, with 16 bases between. Germline V gene sequence: CDR1 SGHDT, CDR2 YYEEEE. Written as DNA, the CDR3 is TGTGCCACCTCGACCGGACTCCTGAACACCGGGGAGCTGTTTTTT. Translating it yields CATSTGLLNTGELFF. The entire variable domain, with the rest obtained from reference TRBV5-6 and TRBJ2-2, is as follows: DAGVTQSPTHLIKTRGQQVTLRCSPKSGHDTVSWYQQALGQGPQFIFQYYEEEERQRGNFPDRFSGHQFPNYSSELNVNALLLGDSALYLCATSTGLLNTGELFFGEGSRLTVL.

Of note for this clonotype: One end of the junction fails to match germline, which may point to a read error. This chain connects TRBV19 to TRBJ2-1, with 8 bases fitting TRBD2. This CDR3 comprises 14 residues. CDR1 and CDR2 from the germline V gene are LNHDA and SQIVND (reference sequence). The CDR3 sequence: CAGSTPGGSDEQFF. The CDR3 region has the DNA TGTGCCGGTAGTACTCCGGGAGGGTCTGATGAGCAGTTCTTC.

Written as DNA, the CDR3 is TGTGCCAGCAGTGCAGCGGGGGACTCCTACAATGAGCAGTACTTC. This translates into CASSAAGDSYNEQYF. The V call is TRBV2, the J call TRBJ2-1; 8 bases match TRBD2. Judging by the DNA end, TRBJ2-7 fits better; the J call may be wrong. The CDR3 consists of 15 residues. CDR1 and CDR2 (germline): SNHLY, FYNNEI.

V is TRBV15 and J is TRBJ1-2, with 8 bases lining up with TRBD1. Germline V gene sequence: CDR1 LNHNV, CDR2 YYDKDF (reference sequence). The CDR3 consists of 14 residues. V shed 5 bases, J shed 2 bases, and the junction held 4 bases outside the gene matches. CDR3 sequence reads: CATSGQGSNYGYTF. CDR3 nucleotides: TGTGCCACCAGCGGACAGGGTTCCAACTATGGCTACACCTTC.

This clonotype occurred many times. The V gene is TRBV24-1, the J gene TRBJ2-3; 11 bases are shared with TRBD1. The CDR3 is 16 residues long. The germline gives CDR1 KGHDR, CDR2 SFDVKD. The V gene end was trimmed by 4 bases and the J gene end by 4 bases; junction bases not matched to a gene: 6. The CDR3 DNA sequence: TGTGCCACCAGTGACCGATGGACAGGGGGCGCAGATACGCAGTATTTT. Protein: CATSDRWTGGADTQYF.

The table lists this clonotype with many counts. This rearrangement joins TRBV12-3 or TRBV12-4 to TRBJ2-1; 13 bases are shared with TRBD2. V was clipped by 5 bases and J by 5 bases; unmatched bases: 21. This CDR3 comprises 21 residues. The DNA for the CDR3 is TGTGCCAGCAGTCCCCCATTCAAACCGACTAGCGGGAGGATCAGGGACAATGAGCAGTTCTTC. Its translation is CASSPPFKPTSGRIRDNEQFF.

This clonotype was observed a few times. V is TRBV27 and J is TRBJ1-2; the match to TRBD1 covers 7 bases. CDR1 and CDR2 from the germline V gene are MNHEY and SMNVEV (reference sequence). J was trimmed by 0 bases and V by 2 bases; bases with no gene match: 6. CDR3 length: 16 residues. This CDR3 is CASSLRRTGSNYGYTF. The CDR3 DNA reads TGTGCCAGCAGTTTACGCCGGACAGGTTCTAACTATGGCTACACCTTC.

This rearrangement joins TRBV6-5 to TRBJ2-1; weak D call: TRBD2 (6 bases). Trimming cost V 2 bases and J 0 bases, with 14 bases left between them. Germline V gene sequence: CDR1 MNHEY, CDR2 SVGAGI. The CDR3 has 17 residues. CDR3 DNA sequence: TGTGCCAGCAGTTACCGTCATAGCGGAAGCTCCTACAATGAGCAGTTCTTC. It encodes CASSYRHSGSSYNEQFF.

In its sample, this clonotype was seen many times. This chain links TRBV6-1 with TRBJ2-7; 9 bases are a match to TRBD1. CDR1 is MNHNS and CDR2 is SASEGT in the germline V gene. V trimming: 5 bases; J trimming: 1 base; junction bases outside the gene matches: 6. This CDR3 spans 15 amino acids. CDR3 nucleotide sequence: TGTGCCAGCAGTTCGGCCGGGACAGGGTCCTACGAGCAGTACTTC. It translates to CASSSAGTGSYEQYF.

This clonotype was seen at least ten times. This chain uses TRBV20-1 with TRBJ2-5, with D possibly being TRBD2 (7 bases). The ends were cut back, 6 bases at V and 0 bases at J, with 23 bases in the middle. The CDR3 extends over 17 amino acids. Germline loops: CDR1 DFQATT, CDR2 SNEGSKA (reference sequence). The CDR3 loop is CSAASPSRGGYQETQYF. DNA of the CDR3: TGCAGTGCCGCGTCACCCTCTCGCGGGGGCTACCAAGAGACCCAGTACTTC.

In this sample, this clonotype turned up many times. The chain uses TRBV11-2 and TRBJ1-2; no clear D gene. Per the germline V gene, CDR1 is SGHAT and CDR2 is FQNNGV. The length of the CDR3 is 13 residues. V lost 0 bases and J 10 bases, leaving 12 bases between the germline ends. The CDR3 sequence: CASSLDTQLYYTF. The CDR3 DNA reads TGTGCCAGCAGCTTAGATACACAGTTGTACTACACCTTC.

This clonotype was seen many times. At one of its ends the junction is not consistent with the germline gene, which may arise from a read error. This chain links TRBV19 with TRBJ1-1, with D uncertain. CDR3 size: 12 residues. Germline-derived CDR1 and CDR2 are LNHDA and SQIVND (reference sequence). The CDR3 loop is CASSIGYTEAFF. The CDR3 DNA is TGTGCCAGTAGTATAGGCTACACAGAAGCTTTCTTT.

This clonotype was seen repeatedly, ten times or more. The chain combines TRBV18 with TRBJ1-1; possibly TRBD1 for D (5 bases). The CDR3 is 15 residues long. Germline V gives CDR1 KGHSH, CDR2 LQKENI. The ends were cut back, 1 base at V and 2 bases at J, with 11 bases in the middle. CDR3 DNA: TGTGCCAGCTCACCACTTCCGGGGGTTAACACTGAAGCTTTCTTT. Its translation is CASSPLPGVNTEAFF.